This is a list of T cell receptor beta chains from one sample in a study of lymphopenia after photon versus proton radiotherapy. The protocol was immunoSEQ multiplex PCR, while the TCRdb copy is restricted to in-frame clones and leaves out a portion. In the table there are 25,000 to 35,000 clones, roughly 88% of which are singletons. The starting material was peripheral blood, obtained from a patient treated with photon-based radiotherapy. These TCRs come from a woman in her forties or fifties with pancreatic cancer. Both conserved end residues are trimmed from each CDR3. Each record gives: V gene, J gene, clone size, CDR3 protein. Only part of the rows carry a size: once, few, many, or a class if the clone is expanded.

v_gene: TRBV9; j_gene: TRBJ2-3; abundance: .; CDR3aa: ASNLDSSTDTQY
v_gene: TRBV19; j_gene: TRBJ1-2; abundance: .; CDR3aa: ASSIRDGGLTYGYT
v_gene: TRBV7-9; j_gene: TRBJ2-5; abundance: .; CDR3aa: ASSFVDGLETQY
v_gene: TRBV2; j_gene: TRBJ1-2; abundance: .; CDR3aa: ASRGGQHYGYT
v_gene: TRBV5-6; j_gene: TRBJ1-5; abundance: .; CDR3aa: ASRVVSQGGQPQH
v_gene: TRBV7-9; j_gene: TRBJ2-7; abundance: .; CDR3aa: ASSFVPVVYEQY
v_gene: TRBV5-1; j_gene: TRBJ2-3; abundance: .; CDR3aa: ASSLRGYGTDTQY
v_gene: TRBV23-1; j_gene: TRBJ1-5; abundance: .; CDR3aa: ASSQSRGAPGNQPQH
v_gene: TRBV7-2; j_gene: TRBJ1-1; abundance: .; CDR3aa: ASSFVGGGAF
v_gene: TRBV30; j_gene: TRBJ1-5; abundance: few; CDR3aa: AWSARQGTGNQPQH
v_gene: TRBV19; j_gene: TRBJ2-1; abundance: .; CDR3aa: ASSPRTSNEQF
v_gene: TRBV27; j_gene: TRBJ1-1; abundance: .; CDR3aa: ASSFEGAGEAF
v_gene: TRBV6-1; j_gene: TRBJ2-5; abundance: .; CDR3aa: ASSELTGDDETQY
v_gene: TRBV20-1; j_gene: TRBJ2-1; abundance: .; CDR3aa: SARVVEQF
v_gene: TRBV9; j_gene: TRBJ2-2; abundance: .; CDR3aa: ASSPPLSTGELF
v_gene: TRBV5-1; j_gene: TRBJ1-3; abundance: .; CDR3aa: ASSLVGGQLSSGNTIY
v_gene: TRBV27; j_gene: TRBJ2-3; abundance: .; CDR3aa: ASSLAFPPFPF
v_gene: TRBV29-1; j_gene: TRBJ2-1; abundance: .; CDR3aa: SAFGQGVYNEQF
v_gene: TRBV29-1; j_gene: TRBJ1-4; abundance: .; CDR3aa: STTLYGTNEKLF
v_gene: TRBV2; j_gene: TRBJ2-1; abundance: .; CDR3aa: ASRLGLAAYNEQF
v_gene: TRBV7-7; j_gene: TRBJ1-5; abundance: .; CDR3aa: ASGPLEGSNQPQH
v_gene: TRBV7-9; j_gene: TRBJ2-7; abundance: .; CDR3aa: ASSPKGYEQY